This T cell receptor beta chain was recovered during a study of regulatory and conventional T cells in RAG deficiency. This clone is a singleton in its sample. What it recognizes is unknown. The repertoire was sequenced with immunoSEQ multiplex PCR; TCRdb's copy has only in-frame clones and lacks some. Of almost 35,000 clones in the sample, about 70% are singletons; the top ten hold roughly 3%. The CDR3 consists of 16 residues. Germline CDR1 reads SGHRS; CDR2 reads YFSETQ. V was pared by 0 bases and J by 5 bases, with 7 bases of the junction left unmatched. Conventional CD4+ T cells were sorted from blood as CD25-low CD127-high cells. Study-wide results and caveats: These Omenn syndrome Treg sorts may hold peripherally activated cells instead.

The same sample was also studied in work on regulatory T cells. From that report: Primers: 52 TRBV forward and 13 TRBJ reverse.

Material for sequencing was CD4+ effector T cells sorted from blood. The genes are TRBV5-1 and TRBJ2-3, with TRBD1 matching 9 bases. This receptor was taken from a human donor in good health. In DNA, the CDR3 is TGCGCCAGCAGCTTGGGGGACAGGGCCGAGGTAGATACGCAGTATTTT. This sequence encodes CASSLGDRAEVDTQYF. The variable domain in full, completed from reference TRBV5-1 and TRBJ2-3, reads KAGVTQTPRYLIKTRGQQVTLSCSPISGHRSVSWYQQTPGQGLQFLFEYFSETQRNKGNFPGRFSGRQFSNSRSEMNVSTLELGDSALYLCASSLGDRAEVDTQYFGPGTRLTVL.